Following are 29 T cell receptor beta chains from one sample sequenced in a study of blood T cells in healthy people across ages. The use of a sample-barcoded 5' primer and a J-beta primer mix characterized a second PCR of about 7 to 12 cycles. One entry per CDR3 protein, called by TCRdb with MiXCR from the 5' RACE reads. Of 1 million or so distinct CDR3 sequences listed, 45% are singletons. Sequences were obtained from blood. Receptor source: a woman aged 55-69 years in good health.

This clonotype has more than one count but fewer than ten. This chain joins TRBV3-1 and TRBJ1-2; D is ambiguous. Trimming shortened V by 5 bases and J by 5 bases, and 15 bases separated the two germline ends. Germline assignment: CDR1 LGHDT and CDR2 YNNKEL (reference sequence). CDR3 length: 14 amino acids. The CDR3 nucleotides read TGTGCCAGCAGCGAGGAGGGAGGGTGGTATGGCTACACCTTC. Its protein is CASSEEGGWYGYTF.

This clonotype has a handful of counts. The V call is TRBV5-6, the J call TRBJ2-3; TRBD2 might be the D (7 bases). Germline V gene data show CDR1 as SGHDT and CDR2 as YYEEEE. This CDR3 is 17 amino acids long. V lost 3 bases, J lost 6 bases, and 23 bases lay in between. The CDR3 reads CASSSGRGQNFRDTQYF. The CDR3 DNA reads TGTGCCAGCAGCTCTGGGAGGGGACAAAACTTTCGGGATACGCAGTATTTT.

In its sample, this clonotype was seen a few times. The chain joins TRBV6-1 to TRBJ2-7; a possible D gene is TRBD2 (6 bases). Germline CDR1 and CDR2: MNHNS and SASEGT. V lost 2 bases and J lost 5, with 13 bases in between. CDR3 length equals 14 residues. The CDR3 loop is CASSEFGLANEQYF. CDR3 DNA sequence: TGTGCCAGCAGTGAATTTGGCCTAGCGAACGAGCAGTACTTC.

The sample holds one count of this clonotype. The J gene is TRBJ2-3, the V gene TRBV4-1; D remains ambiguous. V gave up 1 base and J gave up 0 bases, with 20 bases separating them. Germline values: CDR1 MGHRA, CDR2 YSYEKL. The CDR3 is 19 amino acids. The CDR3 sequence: CASSQAKGSGLISTDTQYF. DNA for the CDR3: TGCGCCAGCAGCCAAGCTAAGGGATCCGGCCTAATTAGCACAGATACGCAGTATTTT.

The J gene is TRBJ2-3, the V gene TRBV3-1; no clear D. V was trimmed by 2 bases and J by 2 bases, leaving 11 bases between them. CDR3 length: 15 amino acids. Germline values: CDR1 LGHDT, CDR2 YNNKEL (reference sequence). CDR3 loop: CASSQFRAPTDTQYF. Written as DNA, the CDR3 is TGTGCCAGCAGCCAATTCCGAGCCCCCACAGATACGCAGTATTTT.

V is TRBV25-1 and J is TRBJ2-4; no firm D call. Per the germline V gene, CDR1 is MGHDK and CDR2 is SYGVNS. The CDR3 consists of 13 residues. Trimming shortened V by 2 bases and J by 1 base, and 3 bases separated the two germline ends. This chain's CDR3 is CASSEAAKNIQYF. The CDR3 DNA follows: TGTGCCAGCAGTGAAGCTGCCAAAAACATTCAGTACTTC.

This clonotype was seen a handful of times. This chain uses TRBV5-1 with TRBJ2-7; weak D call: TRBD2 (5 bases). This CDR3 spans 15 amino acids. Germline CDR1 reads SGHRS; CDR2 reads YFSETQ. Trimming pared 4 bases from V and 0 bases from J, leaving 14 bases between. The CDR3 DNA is TGCGCCAGCAGCATAACAGCGGACCCCTCCTACGAGCAGTACTTC. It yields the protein CASSITADPSYEQYF.

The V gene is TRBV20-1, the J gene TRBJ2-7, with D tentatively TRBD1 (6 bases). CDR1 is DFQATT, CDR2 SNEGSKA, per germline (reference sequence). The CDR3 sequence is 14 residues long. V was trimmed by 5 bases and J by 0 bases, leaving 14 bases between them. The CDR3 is CSAAGQRSSYEQYF. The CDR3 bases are TGCAGTGCTGCCGGACAGCGTAGCTCCTACGAGCAGTACTTC.

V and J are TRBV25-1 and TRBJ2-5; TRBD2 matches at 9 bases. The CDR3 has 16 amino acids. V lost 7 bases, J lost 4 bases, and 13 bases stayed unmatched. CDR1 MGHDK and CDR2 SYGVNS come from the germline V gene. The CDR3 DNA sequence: TGTGCCAGCACGATGGGGAATAGCGGGAGCTCAGAGACCCAGTACTTC. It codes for CASTMGNSGSSETQYF.

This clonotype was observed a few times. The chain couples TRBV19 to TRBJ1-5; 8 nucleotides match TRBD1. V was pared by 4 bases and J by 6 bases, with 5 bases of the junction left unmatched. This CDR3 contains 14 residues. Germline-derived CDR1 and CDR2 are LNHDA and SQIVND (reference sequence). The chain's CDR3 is CASSTGGASQPQHF. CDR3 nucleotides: TGTGCCAGTAGTACAGGGGGCGCATCTCAGCCCCAGCATTTT.

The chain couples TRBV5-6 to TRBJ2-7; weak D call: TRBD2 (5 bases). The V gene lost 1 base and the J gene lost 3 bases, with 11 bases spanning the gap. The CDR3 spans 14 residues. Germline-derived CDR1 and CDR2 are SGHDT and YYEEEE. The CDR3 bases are TGTGCCAGCAGCTTGAAGCTAGCCCTCTACGAGCAGTACTTC. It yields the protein CASSLKLALYEQYF.

In DNA, the CDR3 is TGCAGCGTTGGGACACTAGTAGATACGCAGTATTTT. Protein sequence: CSVGTLVDTQYF. This chain joins TRBV29-1 and TRBJ2-3, with D perhaps assigned TRBD1 or TRBD2 (5 bases each). Germline CDR1 is SQVTM and CDR2 is ANQGSEA. Trimming pared 4 bases from V and 5 bases from J, leaving 10 bases between. This CDR3 is 12 amino acids long.

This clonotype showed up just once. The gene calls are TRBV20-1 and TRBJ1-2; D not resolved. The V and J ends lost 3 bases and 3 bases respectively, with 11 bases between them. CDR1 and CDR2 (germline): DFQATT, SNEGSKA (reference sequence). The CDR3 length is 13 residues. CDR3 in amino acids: CSASGEVDYGYTF. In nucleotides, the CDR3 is TGCAGTGCTAGCGGGGAGGTGGACTATGGCTACACCTTC.

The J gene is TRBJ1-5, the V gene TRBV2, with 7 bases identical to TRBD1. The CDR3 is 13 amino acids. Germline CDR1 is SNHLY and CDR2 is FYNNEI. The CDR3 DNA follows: TGTGCAGCCAGGGGGGTGCGCGATCAGCCCCAGCATTTT. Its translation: CAARGVRDQPQHF.

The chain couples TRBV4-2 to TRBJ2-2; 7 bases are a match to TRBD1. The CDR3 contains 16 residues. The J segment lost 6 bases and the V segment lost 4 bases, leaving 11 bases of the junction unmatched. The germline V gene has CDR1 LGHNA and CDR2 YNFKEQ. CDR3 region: CASSPPHGQGAGELFF. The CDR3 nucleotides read TGTGCCAGCAGCCCTCCACACGGGCAGGGGGCCGGGGAGCTGTTTTTT.

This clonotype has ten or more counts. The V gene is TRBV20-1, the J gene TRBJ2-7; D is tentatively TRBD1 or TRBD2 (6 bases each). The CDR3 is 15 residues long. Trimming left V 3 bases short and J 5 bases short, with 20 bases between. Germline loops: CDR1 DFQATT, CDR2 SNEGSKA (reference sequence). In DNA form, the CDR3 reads TGCAGTGCTAGCCACACGCAGGGGTGGAGGGACGAGCAGTACTTC. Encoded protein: CSASHTQGWRDEQYF.

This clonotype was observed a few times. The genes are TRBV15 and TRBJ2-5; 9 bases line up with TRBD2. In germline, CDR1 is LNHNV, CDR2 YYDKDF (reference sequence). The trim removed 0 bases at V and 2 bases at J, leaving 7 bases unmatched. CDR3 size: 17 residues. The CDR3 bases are TGTGCCACCAGCAGAGAAGGCGGCGGGAGGGTTCAAGAGACCCAGTACTTC. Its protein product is CATSREGGGRVQETQYF.

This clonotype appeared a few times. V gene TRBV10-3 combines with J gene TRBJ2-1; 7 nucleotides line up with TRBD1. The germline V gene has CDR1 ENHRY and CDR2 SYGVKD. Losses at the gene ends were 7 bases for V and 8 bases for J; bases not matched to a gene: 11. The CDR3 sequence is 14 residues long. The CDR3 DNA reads TGTGCCATCACTTGGGCAGGGGGTATTGATGAGCAGTTCTTC. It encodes CAITWAGGIDEQFF.

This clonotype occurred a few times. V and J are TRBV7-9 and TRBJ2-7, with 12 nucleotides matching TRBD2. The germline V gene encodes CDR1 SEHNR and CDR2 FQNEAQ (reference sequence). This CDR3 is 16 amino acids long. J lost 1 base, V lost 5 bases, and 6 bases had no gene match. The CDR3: CASSPYGLAGSYEQYF. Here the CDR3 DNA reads TGTGCCAGCAGCCCTTACGGACTAGCGGGGTCCTACGAGCAGTACTTC.

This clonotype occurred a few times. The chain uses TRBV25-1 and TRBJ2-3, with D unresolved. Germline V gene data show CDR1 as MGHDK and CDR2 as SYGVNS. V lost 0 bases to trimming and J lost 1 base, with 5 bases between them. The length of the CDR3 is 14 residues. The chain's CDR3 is CASSEYGGTDTQYF. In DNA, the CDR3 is TGTGCCAGCAGTGAATATGGTGGCACAGATACGCAGTATTTT.

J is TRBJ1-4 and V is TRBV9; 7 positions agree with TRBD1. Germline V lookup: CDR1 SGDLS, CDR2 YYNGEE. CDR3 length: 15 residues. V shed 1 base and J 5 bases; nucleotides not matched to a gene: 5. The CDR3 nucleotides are TGTGCCAGCAGCGTAAACACAGGGGACAATGAAAAACTGTTTTTT. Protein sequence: CASSVNTGDNEKLFF.

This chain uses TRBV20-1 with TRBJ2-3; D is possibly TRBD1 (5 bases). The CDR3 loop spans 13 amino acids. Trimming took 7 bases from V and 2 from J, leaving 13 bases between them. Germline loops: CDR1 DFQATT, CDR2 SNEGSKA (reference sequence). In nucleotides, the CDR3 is TGCAGTGGGCGGACATCCACCACAGATACGCAGTATTTT. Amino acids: CSGRTSTTDTQYF.

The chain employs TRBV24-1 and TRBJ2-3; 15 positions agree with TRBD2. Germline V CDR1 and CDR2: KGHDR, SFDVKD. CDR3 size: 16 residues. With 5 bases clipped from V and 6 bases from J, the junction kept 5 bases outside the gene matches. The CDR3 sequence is CATSGGLAGGRDTQYF. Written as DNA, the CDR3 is TGTGCCACCAGTGGGGGACTAGCGGGAGGAAGGGATACGCAGTATTTT.

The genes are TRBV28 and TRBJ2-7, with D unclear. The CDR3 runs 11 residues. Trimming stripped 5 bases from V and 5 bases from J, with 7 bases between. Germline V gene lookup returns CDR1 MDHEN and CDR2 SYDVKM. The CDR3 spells CASSRLNEQYF. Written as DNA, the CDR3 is TGTGCCAGCAGTCGGCTTAACGAGCAGTACTTC.

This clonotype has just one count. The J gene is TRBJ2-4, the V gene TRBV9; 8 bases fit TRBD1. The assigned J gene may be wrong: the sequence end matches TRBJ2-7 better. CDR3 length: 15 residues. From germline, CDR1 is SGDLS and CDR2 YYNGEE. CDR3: CASSAGTGTLHEQYF. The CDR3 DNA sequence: TGTGCCAGCAGCGCCGGGACAGGTACTCTACACGAGCAGTACTTC.

The CDR3 here is CSVVPLEDYEQYF. The CDR3 coding sequence is TGCAGCGTTGTTCCCCTAGAAGACTACGAGCAGTACTTC. This sequence joins TRBV29-1 and TRBJ2-4; D is unclear. Judging by the DNA end, TRBJ2-7 fits better; the J call may be wrong. Germline lookup yields CDR1 SQVTM and CDR2 ANQGSEA. The CDR3 has 13 amino acids.

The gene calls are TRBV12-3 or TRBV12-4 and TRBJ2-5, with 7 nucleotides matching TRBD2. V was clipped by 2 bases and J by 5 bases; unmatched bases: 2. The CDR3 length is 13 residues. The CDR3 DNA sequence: TGTGCCAGCAGTTTAAGCGGGATTGAGACCCAGTACTTC. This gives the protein CASSLSGIETQYF.

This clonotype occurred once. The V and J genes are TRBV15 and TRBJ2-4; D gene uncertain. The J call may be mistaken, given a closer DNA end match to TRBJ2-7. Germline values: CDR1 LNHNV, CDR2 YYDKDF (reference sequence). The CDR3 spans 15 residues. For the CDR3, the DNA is TGTGCCACCAGCAGAGAAAGGTATTCAAGGTACGAGCAGTACTTC. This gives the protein CATSRERYSRYEQYF.

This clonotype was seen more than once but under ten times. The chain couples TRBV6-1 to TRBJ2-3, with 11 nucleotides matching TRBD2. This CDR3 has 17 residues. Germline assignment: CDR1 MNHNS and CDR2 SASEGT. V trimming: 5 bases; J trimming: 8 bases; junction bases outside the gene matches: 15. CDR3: CASSLRPLAGGPVTQYF. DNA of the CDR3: TGTGCCAGCAGTCTCCGTCCGTTAGCGGGAGGGCCCGTTACGCAGTATTTT.